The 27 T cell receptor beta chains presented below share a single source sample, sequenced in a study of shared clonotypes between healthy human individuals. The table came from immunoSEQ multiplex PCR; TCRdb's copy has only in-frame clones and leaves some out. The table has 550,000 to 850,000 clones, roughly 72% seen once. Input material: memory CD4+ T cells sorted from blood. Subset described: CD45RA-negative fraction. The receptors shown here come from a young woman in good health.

CDR3 nucleotide sequence: TGTGCCAGCACCCAACGCGGGGACGGGGCTTTCTTT. It is translated as CASTQRGDGAFF. The chain employs TRBV5-6 and TRBJ1-1; possible D gene TRBD1, 5 bases. This CDR3 spans 12 amino acids. Germline CDR1 and CDR2: SGHDT and YYEEEE. The V and J ends lost 6 bases and 11 bases respectively, with 17 bases between them.

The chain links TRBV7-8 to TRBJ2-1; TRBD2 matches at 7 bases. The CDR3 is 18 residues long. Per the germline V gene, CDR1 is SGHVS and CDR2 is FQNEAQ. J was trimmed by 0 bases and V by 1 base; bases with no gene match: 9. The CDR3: CASSLGSSGTFSYNEQFF. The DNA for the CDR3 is TGTGCCAGCAGCTTAGGTTCTAGCGGAACCTTCTCCTACAATGAGCAGTTCTTC.

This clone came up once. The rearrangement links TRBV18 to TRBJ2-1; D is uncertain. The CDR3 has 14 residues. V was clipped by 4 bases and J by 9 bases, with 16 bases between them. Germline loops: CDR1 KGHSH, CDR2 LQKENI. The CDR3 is CASSQDSRWGEQFF. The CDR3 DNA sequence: TGTGCCAGCTCACAAGACTCTCGGTGGGGTGAGCAGTTCTTC.

CDR3 protein: CASSPIGTSGRGEQFF. The CDR3 nucleotides are TGTGCCAGCAGCCCAATTGGGACTAGCGGGAGAGGGGAGCAGTTCTTC. The rearrangement joins TRBV7-3 to TRBJ2-1; 14 nucleotides agree with TRBD2. The CDR3 totals 16 residues. From germline, CDR1 is SGHTA and CDR2 FQGTGA. J gave up 10 bases and V 5 bases, and 10 bases lay outside the gene matches.

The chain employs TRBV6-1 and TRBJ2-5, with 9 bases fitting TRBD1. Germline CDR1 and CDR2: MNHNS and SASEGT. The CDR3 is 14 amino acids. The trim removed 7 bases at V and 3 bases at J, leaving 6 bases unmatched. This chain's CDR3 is CASILTGGKETQYF. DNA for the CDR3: TGTGCCAGCATTCTGACAGGGGGGAAAGAGACCCAGTACTTC.

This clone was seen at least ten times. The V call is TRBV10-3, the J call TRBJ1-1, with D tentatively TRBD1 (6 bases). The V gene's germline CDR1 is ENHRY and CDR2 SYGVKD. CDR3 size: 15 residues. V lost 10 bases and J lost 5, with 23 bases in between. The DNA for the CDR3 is TGTGCCACTAAATTGAACAGGGAGGCAGGAACTGAAGCTTTCTTT. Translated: CATKLNREAGTEAFF.

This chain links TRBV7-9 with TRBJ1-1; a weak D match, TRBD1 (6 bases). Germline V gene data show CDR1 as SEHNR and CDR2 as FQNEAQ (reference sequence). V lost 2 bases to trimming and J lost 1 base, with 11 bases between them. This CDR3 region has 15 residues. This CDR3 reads CASSLLTGRNTEAFF. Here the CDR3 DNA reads TGTGCCAGCAGCTTATTAACAGGGAGGAACACTGAAGCTTTCTTT.

This CDR3 is CATSGGTGAYNEQFF. The CDR3 nucleotides read TGTGCCACCAGCGGAGGGACTGGAGCCTACAATGAGCAGTTCTTC. The chain joins TRBV15 to TRBJ2-1, with D possibly being TRBD2 (6 bases). Germline V gene data show CDR1 as LNHNV and CDR2 as YYDKDF (reference sequence). The CDR3 contains 15 residues. Between the trimmed V and J ends, which lost 5 bases and 2 bases, there was a span of 13 bases.

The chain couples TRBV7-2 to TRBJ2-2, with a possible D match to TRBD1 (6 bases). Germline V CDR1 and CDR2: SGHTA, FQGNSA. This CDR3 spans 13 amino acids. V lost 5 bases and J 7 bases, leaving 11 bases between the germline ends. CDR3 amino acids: CASSPQGGGELFF. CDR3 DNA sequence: TGTGCCAGCAGCCCACAGGGCGGCGGGGAGCTGTTTTTT.

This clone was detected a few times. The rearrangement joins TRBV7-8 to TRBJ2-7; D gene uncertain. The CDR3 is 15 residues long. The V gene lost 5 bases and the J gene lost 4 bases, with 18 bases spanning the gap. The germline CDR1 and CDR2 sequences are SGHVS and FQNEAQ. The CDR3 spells CASSPSHLVQYEQYF. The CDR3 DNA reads TGTGCCAGCAGCCCCTCCCATCTTGTTCAATACGAGCAGTACTTC.

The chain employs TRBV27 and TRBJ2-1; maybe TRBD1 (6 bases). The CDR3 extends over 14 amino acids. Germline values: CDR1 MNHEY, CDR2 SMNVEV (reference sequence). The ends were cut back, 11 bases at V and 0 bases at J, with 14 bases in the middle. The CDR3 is CAGSGHSSYNEQFF. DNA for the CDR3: TGTGCCGGCTCGGGACACAGCTCCTACAATGAGCAGTTCTTC.

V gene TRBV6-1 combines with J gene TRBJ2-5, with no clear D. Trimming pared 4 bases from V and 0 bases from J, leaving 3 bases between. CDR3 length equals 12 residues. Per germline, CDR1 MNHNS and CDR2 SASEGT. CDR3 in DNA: TGTGCCAGCAGTGGATACCAAGAGACCCAGTACTTC. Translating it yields CASSGYQETQYF.

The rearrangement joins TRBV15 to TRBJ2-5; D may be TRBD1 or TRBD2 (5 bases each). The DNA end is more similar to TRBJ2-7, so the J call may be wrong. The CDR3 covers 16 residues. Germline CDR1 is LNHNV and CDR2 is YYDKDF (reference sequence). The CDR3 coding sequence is TGTGCCACCAGCAGAGCGGGAAGGGGCAGGAGGTACGAGCAGTACTTC. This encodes CATSRAGRGRRYEQYF.

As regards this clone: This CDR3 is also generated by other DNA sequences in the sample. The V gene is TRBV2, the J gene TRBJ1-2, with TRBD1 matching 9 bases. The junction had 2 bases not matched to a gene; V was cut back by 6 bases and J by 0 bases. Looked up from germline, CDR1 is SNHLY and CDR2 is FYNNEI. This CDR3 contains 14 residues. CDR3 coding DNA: TGTGCCAGCAGCGACAGGGGGGCTAACTATGGCTACACCTTC. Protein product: CASSDRGANYGYTF.

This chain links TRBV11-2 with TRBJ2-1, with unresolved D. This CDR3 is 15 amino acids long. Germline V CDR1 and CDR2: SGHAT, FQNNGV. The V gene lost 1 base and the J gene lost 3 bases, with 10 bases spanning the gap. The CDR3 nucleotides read TGTGCCAGCAGCTTAGGGCCTACGGACTACAATGAGCAGTTCTTC. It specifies CASSLGPTDYNEQFF.

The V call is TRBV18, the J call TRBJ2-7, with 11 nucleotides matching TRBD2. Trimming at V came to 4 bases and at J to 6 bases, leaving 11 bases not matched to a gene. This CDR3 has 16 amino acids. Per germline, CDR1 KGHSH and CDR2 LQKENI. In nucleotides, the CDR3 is TGTGCCAGCTCACGCGACGACGGACTAGCGGGCGGCGAGCAGTACTTC. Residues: CASSRDDGLAGGEQYF.

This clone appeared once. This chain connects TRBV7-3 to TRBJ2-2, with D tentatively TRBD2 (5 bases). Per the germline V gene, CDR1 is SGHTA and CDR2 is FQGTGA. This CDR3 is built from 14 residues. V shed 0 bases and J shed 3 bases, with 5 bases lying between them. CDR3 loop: CASSLTRDTGELFF. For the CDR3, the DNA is TGTGCCAGCAGCTTAACGCGGGACACCGGGGAGCTGTTTTTT.

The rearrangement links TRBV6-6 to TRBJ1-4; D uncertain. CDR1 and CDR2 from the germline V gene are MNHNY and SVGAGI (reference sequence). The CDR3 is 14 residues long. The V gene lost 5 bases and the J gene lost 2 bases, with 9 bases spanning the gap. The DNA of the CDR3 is TGTGCCAGCAGTCCTCAGGACACTAATGAAAAACTGTTTTTT. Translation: CASSPQDTNEKLFF.

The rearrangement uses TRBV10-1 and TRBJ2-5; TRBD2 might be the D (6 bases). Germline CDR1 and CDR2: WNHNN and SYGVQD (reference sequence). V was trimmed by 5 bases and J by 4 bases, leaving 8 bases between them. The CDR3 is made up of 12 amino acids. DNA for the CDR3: TGCGCCAGCAGTCCCGGGGGAGAGACCCAGTACTTC. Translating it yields CASSPGGETQYF.

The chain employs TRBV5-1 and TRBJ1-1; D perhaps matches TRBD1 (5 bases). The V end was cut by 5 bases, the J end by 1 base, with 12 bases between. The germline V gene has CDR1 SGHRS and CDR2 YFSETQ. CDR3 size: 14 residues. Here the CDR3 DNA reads TGCGCCAGCAGATTGCCCGGACAGAACACTGAAGCTTTCTTT. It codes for CASRLPGQNTEAFF.

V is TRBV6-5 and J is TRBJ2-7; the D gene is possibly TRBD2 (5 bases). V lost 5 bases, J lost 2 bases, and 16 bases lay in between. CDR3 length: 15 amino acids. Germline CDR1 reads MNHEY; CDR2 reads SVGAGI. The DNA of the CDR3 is TGTGCCAGCAGTCCTATAAGAGCGGCCCCCTACGAGCAGTACTTC. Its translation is CASSPIRAAPYEQYF.

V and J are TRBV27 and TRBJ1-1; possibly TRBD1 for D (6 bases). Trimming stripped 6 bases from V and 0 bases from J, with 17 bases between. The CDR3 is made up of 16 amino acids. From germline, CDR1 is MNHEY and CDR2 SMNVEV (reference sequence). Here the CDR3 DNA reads TGTGCCAGCAGACTCAGGGGCTGGGGCGTGAACACTGAAGCTTTCTTT. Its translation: CASRLRGWGVNTEAFF.

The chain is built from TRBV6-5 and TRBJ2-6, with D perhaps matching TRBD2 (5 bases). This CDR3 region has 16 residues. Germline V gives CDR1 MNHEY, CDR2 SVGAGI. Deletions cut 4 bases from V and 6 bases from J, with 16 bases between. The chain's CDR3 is CASSFGSRREANVLTF. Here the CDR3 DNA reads TGTGCCAGCAGTTTCGGTTCGAGACGGGAGGCCAACGTCCTGACTTTC.

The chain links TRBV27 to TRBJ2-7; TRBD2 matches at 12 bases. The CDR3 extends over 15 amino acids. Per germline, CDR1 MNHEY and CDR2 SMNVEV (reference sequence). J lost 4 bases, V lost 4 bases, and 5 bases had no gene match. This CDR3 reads CASSSLAGGRYEQYF. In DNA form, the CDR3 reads TGTGCCAGCAGTTCCCTAGCGGGAGGGCGGTACGAGCAGTACTTC.

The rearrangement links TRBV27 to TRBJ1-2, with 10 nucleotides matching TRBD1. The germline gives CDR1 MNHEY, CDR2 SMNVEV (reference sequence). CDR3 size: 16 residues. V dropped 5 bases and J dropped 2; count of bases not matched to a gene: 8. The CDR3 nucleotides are TGTGCCAGCAGTACTACCTCGGGACAGGGGAACTATGGCTACACCTTC. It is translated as CASSTTSGQGNYGYTF.

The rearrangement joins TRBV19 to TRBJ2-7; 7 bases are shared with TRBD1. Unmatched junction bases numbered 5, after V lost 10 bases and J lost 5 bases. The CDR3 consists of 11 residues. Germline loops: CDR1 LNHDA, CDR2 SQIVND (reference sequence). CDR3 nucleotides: TGTGCCACCGAACAGGGGAACGAGCAGTACTTC. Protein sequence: CATEQGNEQYF. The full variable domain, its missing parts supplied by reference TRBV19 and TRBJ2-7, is DGGITQSPKYLFRKEGQNVTLSCEQNLNHDAMYWYRQDPGQGLRLIYYSQIVNDFQKGDIAEGYSVSREKKESFPLTVTSAQKNPTAFYLCATEQGNEQYFGPGTRLTVT.

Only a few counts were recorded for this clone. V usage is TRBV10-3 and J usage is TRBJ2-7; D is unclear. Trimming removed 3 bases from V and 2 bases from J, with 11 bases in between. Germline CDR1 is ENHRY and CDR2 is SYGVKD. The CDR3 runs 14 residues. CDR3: CAISDWPNTYEQYF. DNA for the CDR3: TGTGCCATCAGTGACTGGCCCAATACCTACGAGCAGTACTTC.